This T cell receptor (beta chain) derives from a study of radiotherapy plus CTLA-4 blockade in lung cancer. Clones were sequenced by immunoSEQ multiplex PCR, and TCRdb holds only the in-frame ones, with some missing. This sample has about 24,000 clones, with 60% to 85% found just once. The CDR3 is 17 residues long. The ends lost 1 base at V and 2 bases at J; junction bases unmatched: 11. From germline, CDR1 is MNHNS and CDR2 SASEGT. Here the sequenced sample was peripheral blood, taken from a patient treated with radiotherapy plus ipilimumab. The receptor was derived from a human donor with non-small cell lung cancer whose response to radiotherapy plus ipilimumab could not be evaluated. The gene calls are TRBV6-1 and TRBJ2-7, with 7 positions matching TRBD2. The CDR3 loop reads CASSEDLRAGVPYEQYF. Written as DNA, the CDR3 is TGTGCCAGCAGTGAAGATTTACGCGCGGGGGTCCCCTACGAGCAGTACTTC.